The subject of this entry is one T cell receptor (beta chain). The source of the sample is a study of patients and donors after allogeneic stem cell transplantation. One entry per CDR3 protein results from TCRdb running MiXCR on the RT-PCR reads. Of about 110,000 distinct CDR3 sequences listed, approximately 40% are singletons. The germline V gene encodes CDR1 ENHRY and CDR2 SYGVKD. Trimming stripped 2 bases from V and 5 bases from J, with 10 bases between. There are 14 residues in the CDR3. The chain is built from TRBV10-3 and TRBJ1-5; weak D call: TRBD1 (5 bases). The receptor was isolated from a human donor who was either an allogeneic HSCT recipient or a stem cell or donor lymphocyte infusion donor (not recorded which). It is not recorded whose cells these are; they may come from a transplant donor. The sample consisted of blood, either unsorted or a sorted T cell fraction (not recorded which). The CDR3 protein is CAISEGAAHQPQHF. As DNA, the CDR3 is TGTGCCATCAGTGAGGGGGCAGCCCATCAGCCCCAGCATTTT.